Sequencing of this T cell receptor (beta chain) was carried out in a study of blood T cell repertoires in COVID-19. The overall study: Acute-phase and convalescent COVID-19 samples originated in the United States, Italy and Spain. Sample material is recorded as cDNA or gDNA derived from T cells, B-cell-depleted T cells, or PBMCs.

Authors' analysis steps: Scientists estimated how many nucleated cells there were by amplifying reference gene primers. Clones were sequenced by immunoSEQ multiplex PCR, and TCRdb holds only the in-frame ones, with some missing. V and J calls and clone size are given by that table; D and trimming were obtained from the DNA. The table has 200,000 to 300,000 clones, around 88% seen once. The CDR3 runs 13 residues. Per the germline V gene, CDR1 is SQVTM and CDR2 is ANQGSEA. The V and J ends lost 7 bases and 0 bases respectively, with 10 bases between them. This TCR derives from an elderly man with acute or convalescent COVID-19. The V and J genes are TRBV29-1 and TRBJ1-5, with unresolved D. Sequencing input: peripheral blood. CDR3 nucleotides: TGCAGCGCCTCCCAGAATAGCAATCAGCCCCAGCATTTT. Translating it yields CSASQNSNQPQHF.